A single sample is the source of the 25 T cell receptor beta chains below, sequenced in a study of cytomegalovirus exposure and HLA in healthy donors. 13 Jbeta primers and 60 Vbeta primers were used for the PCR. Measured with immunoSEQ multiplex PCR; TCRdb has only the in-frame clones, and not every one. The sample includes some 65,000 clones, about 70% seen only once; the top ten take approximately 10%. The sequenced material came from PBMCs. These receptors were collected from a young woman in good health and CMV-seronegative.

The rearrangement joins TRBV28 to TRBJ1-5; D gene ambiguous. Germline-derived CDR1 and CDR2 are MDHEN and SYDVKM. Between the trimmed V and J ends, which lost 10 bases and 2 bases, there was a span of 15 bases. The CDR3 runs to 14 residues. The chain's CDR3 is CATSPRMGNQPQHF. The CDR3 nucleotides read TGTGCCACCTCTCCGAGAATGGGCAATCAGCCCCAGCATTTT.

The rearrangement joins TRBV7-2 to TRBJ2-5, with unresolved D. The CDR3 is made up of 12 amino acids. Germline V lookup: CDR1 SGHTA, CDR2 FQGNSA. V shed 8 bases and J shed 5 bases, with 12 bases lying between them. CDR3 DNA sequence: TGTGCCAGCGGTAAACCCGGGGAGACCCAGTACTTC. Its protein is CASGKPGETQYF.

This chain links TRBV7-6 with TRBJ2-1, with TRBD2 as a possible D gene (5 bases). This CDR3 has 15 amino acids. Trimming cost V 3 bases and J 5 bases, with 14 bases left between them. The germline V gene has CDR1 SGHVS and CDR2 FNYEAQ. The CDR3 coding sequence is TGTGCCAGCAGCTTCCGAGGCGGGCGTAACAATGAGCAGTTCTTC. Translated, it gives CASSFRGGRNNEQFF.

V usage is TRBV28 and J usage is TRBJ1-5, with 12 bases fitting TRBD1. The germline V gene encodes CDR1 MDHEN and CDR2 SYDVKM. Trimming cost V 8 bases and J 0 bases; bases outside gene matches: 11. The CDR3 covers 18 residues. The CDR3 nucleotides are TGTGCCAGCCGTTCCGGGACAGGGGGCCTTTATAGCAATCAGCCCCAGCATTTT. Protein: CASRSGTGGLYSNQPQHF.

This rearrangement joins TRBV2 to TRBJ1-1, with unresolved D. This CDR3 has 13 amino acids. Trimming took 3 bases from V and 1 from J, leaving 6 bases between them. CDR1 and CDR2 (germline): SNHLY, FYNNEI. This CDR3 is CASSERENTEAFF. Written as DNA, the CDR3 is TGTGCCAGCAGTGAGAGGGAGAACACTGAAGCTTTCTTT.

The rearrangement joins TRBV20-1 to TRBJ1-1, with D uncertain. V lost 0 bases, J lost 6 bases, and 5 bases lay in between. The CDR3 consists of 11 residues. Germline loops: CDR1 DFQATT, CDR2 SNEGSKA (reference sequence). The CDR3 loop is CSARDLAEAFF. The CDR3 DNA sequence: TGCAGTGCTAGAGATCTAGCTGAAGCTTTCTTT.

V is TRBV4-1 and J is TRBJ2-7; 9 bases align to TRBD1. The CDR3 loop spans 16 amino acids. CDR1 and CDR2 (germline): MGHRA, YSYEKL. The V and J ends lost 4 bases and 5 bases, in that order; junction bases with no gene match: 12. The CDR3: CASSPTSGTGSHEQYF. The CDR3 region has the DNA TGCGCCAGCAGCCCTACATCTGGGACAGGGTCCCACGAGCAGTACTTC.

The rearrangement joins TRBV10-1 to TRBJ1-3; D is perhaps TRBD1 (6 bases). V was pared by 10 bases and J by 4 bases, with 20 bases between. The germline V gene encodes CDR1 WNHNN and CDR2 SYGVQD (reference sequence). The CDR3 runs 15 residues. The CDR3 protein is CAIVTGGPRGNTIYF. Here the CDR3 DNA reads TGCGCCATCGTCACCGGGGGGCCTCGGGGAAACACCATATATTTT.

Judged by abundance, this clone is medium-sized. The CDR3 bases are TGTGCCAGCAGGAATGGACAGATCGAGATAACTTTCTTT. It is translated as CASRNGQIEITFF. The V gene is TRBV2, the J gene TRBJ1-1, with D tentatively TRBD1 (6 bases). V dropped 6 bases and J dropped 12 bases, with 20 bases sitting between them. The germline V gene encodes CDR1 SNHLY and CDR2 FYNNEI. The length of the CDR3 is 13 residues.

This clone was counted once. The gene calls are TRBV7-9 and TRBJ2-3; 7 bases are a match to TRBD1. The germline V gene has CDR1 SEHNR and CDR2 FQNEAQ (reference sequence). Germline trimming cut 4 bases from V and 15 bases from J; bases unmatched to any gene: 19. The CDR3 consists of 15 residues. For the CDR3, the DNA is TGTGCCAGCAGCTCGGTACAAATAGACAGGGCATTAGGCTATTTT. This encodes CASSSVQIDRALGYF.

This clone was seen a few times. The V gene is TRBV25-1, the J gene TRBJ2-7, with 11 bases matching TRBD1. Trimming at V came to 4 bases and at J to 3 bases, leaving 8 bases not matched to a gene. CDR1 MGHDK and CDR2 SYGVNS come from the germline V gene. This CDR3 is 16 amino acids long. The CDR3 loop is CASSGSPGTGGYEQYF. The CDR3 region has the DNA TGTGCCAGCAGTGGCTCACCCGGGACAGGGGGCTACGAGCAGTACTTC.

The count of this clone is one. The gene calls are TRBV30 and TRBJ1-4; D possibly corresponds to TRBD1 (5 bases). The CDR3 is 15 residues long. Germline CDR1 is GTSNPN and CDR2 is SVGIG (reference sequence). Trimming removed 0 bases from V and 4 bases from J, with 12 bases in between. CDR3 protein: CAWSVRWGVNEKLFF. The CDR3 nucleotides read TGTGCCTGGAGTGTAAGGTGGGGGGTTAATGAAAAACTGTTTTTT. The full variable domain, in which reference TRBV30 and TRBJ1-4 provide the parts outside the CDR3, is SQTIHQWPATLVQPVGSPLSLECTVEGTSNPNLYWYRQAAGRGLQLLFYSVGIGQISSEVPQNLSASRPQDRQFILSSKKLLLSDSGFYLCAWSVRWGVNEKLFFGSGTQLSVL.

This clone was counted once. The rearrangement joins TRBV4-1 to TRBJ1-2; D call uncertain. This CDR3 region has 9 residues. V was pared by 2 bases and J by 13 bases, with 5 bases between. Germline V CDR1 and CDR2: MGHRA, YSYEKL. The CDR3 loop is CASSQPFTF. The CDR3 coding sequence is TGCGCCAGCAGCCAACCTTTCACCTTC.

The chain employs TRBV19 and TRBJ1-5, with 7 bases that match TRBD1. The CDR3 covers 20 residues. The V segment lost 3 bases and the J segment 0 bases; nucleotides outside the gene matches: 17. Per germline, CDR1 LNHDA and CDR2 SQIVND (reference sequence). CDR3 bases: TGTGCCAGTAGTATGTTCCCGGGACAGCAAGGGGGGTATAGCAATCAGCCCCAGCATTTT. Protein: CASSMFPGQQGGYSNQPQHF.

The chain links TRBV28 to TRBJ2-7, with 9 bases identical to TRBD1. Germline-derived CDR1 and CDR2 are MDHEN and SYDVKM. Losses at the gene ends were 8 bases for V and 8 bases for J; bases not matched to a gene: 7. The CDR3 extends over 12 amino acids. This CDR3 is CASGGQGRKQYF. In DNA, the CDR3 is TGTGCCAGCGGGGGACAGGGAAGGAAGCAGTACTTC.

The rearrangement uses TRBV27 and TRBJ2-3; TRBD1 agrees at 10 bases. The germline gives CDR1 MNHEY, CDR2 SMNVEV (reference sequence). V lost 0 bases to trimming and J lost 2 bases; unmatched junction nucleotides: 2. The CDR3 runs to 16 residues. This CDR3 is CASSLSGQGYTDTQYF. The CDR3 bases are TGTGCCAGCAGTTTATCGGGACAGGGGTACACAGATACGCAGTATTTT.

This chain links TRBV2 with TRBJ1-6, with 10 bases identical to TRBD1. J was trimmed by 9 bases and V by 6 bases; bases with no gene match: 8. The CDR3 covers 15 residues. CDR1 is SNHLY and CDR2 is FYNNEI in the germline V gene. This chain's CDR3 is CASSPRQGASSPLHF. CDR3 DNA sequence: TGTGCCAGCAGCCCTAGACAGGGGGCCTCTTCACCCCTCCACTTT.

The chain is built from TRBV5-1 and TRBJ1-2; 12 bases agree with TRBD1. Germline lookup yields CDR1 SGHRS and CDR2 YFSETQ. This CDR3 has 16 residues. V lost 4 bases and J lost 8; bases outside the gene matches: 12. The CDR3 DNA follows: TGCGCCAGCAGCATCGGTCCGGGACAGGGGGCGACGGGCTACACCTTC. Encoded protein: CASSIGPGQGATGYTF. The full variable domain, rest sourced from reference TRBV5-1 and TRBJ1-2, is KAGVTQTPRYLIKTRGQQVTLSCSPISGHRSVSWYQQTPGQGLQFLFEYFSETQRNKGNFPGRFSGRQFSNSRSEMNVSTLELGDSALYLCASSIGPGQGATGYTFGSGTRLTVV.

The rearrangement uses TRBV6-5 and TRBJ1-6; D unresolved. The CDR3 totals 10 residues. V was pared by 8 bases and J by 10 bases, with 6 bases between. Germline V CDR1 and CDR2: MNHEY, SVGAGI. CDR3 loop: CASGLSPLHF. In DNA, the CDR3 is TGTGCCAGCGGCTTATCACCCCTCCACTTT.

This chain connects TRBV5-1 to TRBJ1-4, with TRBD1 identical over 8 bases. CDR1 is SGHRS and CDR2 is YFSETQ in the germline V gene. The V gene end was trimmed by 4 bases and the J gene end by 6 bases; junction bases not matched to a gene: 5. The CDR3 covers 14 residues. CDR3 bases: TGCGCCAGCAGCACATACAGGGGGGATGAAAAACTGTTTTTT. Amino acid sequence: CASSTYRGDEKLFF.

This rearrangement joins TRBV7-8 to TRBJ1-6; D not resolved. Germline assignment: CDR1 SGHVS and CDR2 FQNEAQ. The CDR3 loop spans 16 amino acids. Trimming took 5 bases from V and 0 from J, leaving 11 bases between them. This CDR3 is CASSVTWSSYNSPLHF. The CDR3 nucleotides are TGTGCCAGCAGCGTTACATGGAGCTCCTATAATTCACCCCTCCACTTT. Using reference TRBV7-8 and TRBJ1-6 for the parts outside the CDR3, the full variable domain is GAGVSQSPRYKVAKRGQDVALRCDPISGHVSLFWYQQALGQGPEFLTYFQNEAQLDKSGLPSDRFFAERPEGSVSTLKIQRTQQEDSAVYLCASSVTWSSYNSPLHFGNGTRLTVT.

The V and J genes are TRBV19 and TRBJ1-1; D possibly corresponds to TRBD1 (6 bases). V gave up 8 bases and J gave up 4 bases, with 17 bases separating them. The CDR3 is made up of 14 amino acids. The germline CDR1 and CDR2 sequences are LNHDA and SQIVND (reference sequence). DNA of the CDR3: TGTGCCAGTTGGACAGTGCAGTTGGGCACTGAAGCTTTCTTT. Protein sequence: CASWTVQLGTEAFF.

This clone was found a few times. The CDR3 bases are TGTGCCAGCAGTGACAACTACAATCAGCCCCAGCATTTT. Translation gives CASSDNYNQPQHF. This chain joins TRBV6-4 and TRBJ1-5; D is unresolved. This CDR3 has 13 residues. Between the trimmed V and J ends, which lost 2 bases and 3 bases, there was a span of 5 bases. CDR1 MRHNA and CDR2 SNTAGT come from the germline V gene.

V gene TRBV15 combines with J gene TRBJ1-3; D gene ambiguous. V lost 2 bases and J 0 bases, leaving 11 bases between the germline ends. This CDR3 comprises 16 residues. The germline V gene encodes CDR1 LNHNV and CDR2 YYDKDF (reference sequence). The CDR3 reads CATSRPNSPSGNTIYF. CDR3 coding DNA: TGTGCCACCAGCAGACCGAACTCCCCCTCTGGAAACACCATATATTTT. The variable domain in full, completed from reference TRBV15 and TRBJ1-3, reads DAMVIQNPRYQVTQFGKPVTLSCSQTLNHNVMYWYQQKSSQAPKLLFHYYDKDFNNEADTPDNFQSRRPNTSFCFLDIRSPGLGDTAMYLCATSRPNSPSGNTIYFGEGSWLTVV.

CDR3 region: CASSDDHGRDGYTF. DNA of the CDR3: TGTGCCAGCAGTGATGACCACGGGAGGGATGGCTACACCTTC. V is TRBV27 and J is TRBJ1-2; D is ambiguous. Trimming took 5 bases from V and 6 from J, leaving 16 bases between them. The CDR3 length is 14 residues. CDR1 is MNHEY, CDR2 SMNVEV, per germline (reference sequence).